The rows below give T cell receptor beta chains drawn from one sample of a study of response to subunit inactivated influenza vaccine. Each CDR3 protein is one row after TCRdb ran MiXCR on the RT-PCR reads. This table holds some 800,000 distinct CDR3 sequences, approximately 21% found once. The sequencing here drew on PBMCs from blood, taken 5 days after vaccination. The receptors stem from a middle-aged man who received an inactivated influenza vaccine. Both conserved end residues are part of each CDR3. The D gene is left open where the match is weak. Expanded clones get a size class; other rows say once, few or many, or leave the size out.

V: TRBV10-3; J: TRBJ2-5; size: NA; D: TRBD1; CDR3: CAISKQGRETQYF; DNA: TGTGCCATCAGTAAACAGGGGCGCGAGACCCAGTACTTC
V: TRBV5-1; J: TRBJ2-7; size: few; D: NA; CDR3: CASSLVQGPSGEQYF; DNA: TGCGCCAGCAGCTTGGTCCAGGGGCCGTCGGGGGAGCAGTACTTC
V: TRBV12-3/TRBV12-4; J: TRBJ2-7; size: NA; D: TRBD2; CDR3: CASSGDSGSYEQYF; DNA: TGTGCCAGCAGTGGGGATAGCGGGAGTTACGAGCAGTACTTC
V: TRBV20-1; J: TRBJ1-6; size: once; D: TRBD1; CDR3: CSARDTRGRGSYNSPLHF; DNA: TGCAGTGCTAGAGATACCAGGGGCAGGGGGTCCTATAATTCACCCCTCCACTTT
V: TRBV15; J: TRBJ2-7; size: few; D: NA; CDR3: CATSRDSSGVAYEQYF; DNA: TGTGCCACCAGCAGAGATAGTTCGGGGGTAGCCTACGAGCAGTACTTC
V: TRBV12-3/TRBV12-4; J: TRBJ2-1; size: few; D: NA; CDR3: CASSSPGQMYNEQFF; DNA: TGTGCCAGCAGTTCTCCGGGACAAATGTACAATGAGCAGTTCTTC
V: TRBV20-1; J: TRBJ1-1; size: few; D: NA; CDR3: CRLDKNTEAFF; DNA: TGCAGGCTGGACAAGAACACTGAAGCTTTCTTT
V: TRBV21-1; J: TRBJ1-1; size: few; D: NA; CDR3: CASSNVRYTEAFF; DNA: TGTGCCAGCAGCAACGTGAGGTACACTGAAGCTTTCTTT
V: TRBV12-3/TRBV12-4; J: TRBJ1-5; size: many; D: NA; CDR3: CASSLFKGGNQPQHF; DNA: TGTGCCAGCAGTTTGTTCAAGGGCGGCAATCAGCCCCAGCATTTT
V: TRBV11-2; J: TRBJ2-7; size: NA; D: TRBD2; CDR3: CASSLDAGLAREQYF; DNA: TGTGCCAGCAGCTTAGATGCGGGACTAGCAAGAGAGCAGTACTTC
V: TRBV5-5; J: TRBJ2-7; size: few; D: NA; CDR3: CASSFLSRDYEQYF; DNA: TGTGCCAGCAGCTTTCTTTCTCGAGACTACGAGCAGTACTTC
V: TRBV20-1; J: TRBJ2-7; size: NA; D: NA; CDR3: CSGSPRGYEQYF; DNA: TGCAGTGGGAGCCCGAGGGGGTACGAGCAGTACTTC
V: TRBV6-5; J: TRBJ2-1; size: few; D: NA; CDR3: CASSYGMGGNYNEQFF; DNA: TGTGCCAGCAGTTACGGGATGGGGGGAAACTACAATGAGCAGTTCTTC
V: TRBV2; J: TRBJ2-7; size: NA; D: NA; CDR3: CASSIRPGAGEQYF; DNA: TGTGCCAGCAGCATTCGACCGGGAGCGGGCGAGCAGTACTTC